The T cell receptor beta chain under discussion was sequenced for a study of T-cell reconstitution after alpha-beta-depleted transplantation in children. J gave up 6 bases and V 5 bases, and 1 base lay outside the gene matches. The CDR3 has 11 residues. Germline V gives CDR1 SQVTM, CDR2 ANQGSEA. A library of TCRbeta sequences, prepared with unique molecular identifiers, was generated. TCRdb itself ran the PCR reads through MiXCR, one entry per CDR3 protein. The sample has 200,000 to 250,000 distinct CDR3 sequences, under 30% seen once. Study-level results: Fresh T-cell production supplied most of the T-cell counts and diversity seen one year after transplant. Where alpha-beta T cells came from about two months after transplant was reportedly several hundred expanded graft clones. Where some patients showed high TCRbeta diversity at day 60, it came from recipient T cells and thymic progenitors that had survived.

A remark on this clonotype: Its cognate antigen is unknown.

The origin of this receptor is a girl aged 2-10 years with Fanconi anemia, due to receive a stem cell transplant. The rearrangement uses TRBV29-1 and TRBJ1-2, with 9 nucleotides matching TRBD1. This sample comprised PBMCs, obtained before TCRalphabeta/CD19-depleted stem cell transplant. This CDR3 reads CSVTGGNGYTF. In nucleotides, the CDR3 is TGCAGCGTTACAGGGGGCAATGGCTACACCTTC.